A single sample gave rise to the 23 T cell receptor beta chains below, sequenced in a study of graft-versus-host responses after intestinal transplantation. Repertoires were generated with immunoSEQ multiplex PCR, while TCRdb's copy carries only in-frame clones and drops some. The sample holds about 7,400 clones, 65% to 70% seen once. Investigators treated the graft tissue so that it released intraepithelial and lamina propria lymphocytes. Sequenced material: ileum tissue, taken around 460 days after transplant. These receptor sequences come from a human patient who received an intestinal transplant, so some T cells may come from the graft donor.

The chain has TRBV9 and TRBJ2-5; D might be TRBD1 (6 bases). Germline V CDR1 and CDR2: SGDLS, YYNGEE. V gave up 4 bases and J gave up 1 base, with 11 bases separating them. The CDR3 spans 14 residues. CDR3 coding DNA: TGTGCCAGCAGCCCCCGGGACACCCAAGAGACCCAGTACTTC. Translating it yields CASSPRDTQETQYF. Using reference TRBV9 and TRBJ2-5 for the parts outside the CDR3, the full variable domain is DSGVTQTPKHLITATGQRVTLRCSPRSGDLSVYWYQQSLDQGLQFLIQYYNGEERAKGNILERFSAQQFPDLHSELNLSSLELGDSALYFCASSPRDTQETQYFGPGTRLLVL.

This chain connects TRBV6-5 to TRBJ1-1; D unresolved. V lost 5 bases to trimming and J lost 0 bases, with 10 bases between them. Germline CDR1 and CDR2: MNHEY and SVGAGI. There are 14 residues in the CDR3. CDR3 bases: TGTGCCAGCAGTGAAGTGCGGATGAACACTGAAGCTTTCTTT. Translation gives CASSEVRMNTEAFF.

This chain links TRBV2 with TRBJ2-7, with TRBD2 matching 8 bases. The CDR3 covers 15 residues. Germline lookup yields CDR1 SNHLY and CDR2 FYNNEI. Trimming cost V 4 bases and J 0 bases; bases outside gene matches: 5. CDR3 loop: CASSAGGTSSYEQYV. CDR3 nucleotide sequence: TGTGCCAGCAGTGCTGGGGGGACTAGCTCCTACGAGCAGTACGTC.

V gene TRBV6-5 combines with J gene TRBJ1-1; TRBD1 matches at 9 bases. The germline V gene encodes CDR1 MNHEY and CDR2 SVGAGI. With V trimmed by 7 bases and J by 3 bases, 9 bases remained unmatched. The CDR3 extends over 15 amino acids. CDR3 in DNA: TGTGCCAGCATTAAATGGGACAGGGTCTACACTGAAGCTTTCTTT. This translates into CASIKWDRVYTEAFF.

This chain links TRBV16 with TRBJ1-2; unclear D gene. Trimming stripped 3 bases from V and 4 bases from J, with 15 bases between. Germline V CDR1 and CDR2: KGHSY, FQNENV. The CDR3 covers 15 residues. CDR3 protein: CASSQYGGSTYGYTF. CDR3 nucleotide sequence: TGTGCCAGCAGCCAGTACGGCGGCTCTACCTATGGCTACACCTTC.

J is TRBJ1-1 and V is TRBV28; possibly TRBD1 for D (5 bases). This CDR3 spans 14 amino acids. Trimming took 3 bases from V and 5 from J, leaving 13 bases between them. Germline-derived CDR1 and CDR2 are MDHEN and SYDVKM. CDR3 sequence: CASSFSGGKTEAFF. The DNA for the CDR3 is TGTGCCAGCAGTTTCTCGGGGGGGAAGACTGAAGCTTTCTTT.

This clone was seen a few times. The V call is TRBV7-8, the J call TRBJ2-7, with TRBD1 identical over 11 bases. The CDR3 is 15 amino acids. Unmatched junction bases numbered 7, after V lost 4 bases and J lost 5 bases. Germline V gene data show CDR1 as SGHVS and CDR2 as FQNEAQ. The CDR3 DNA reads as TGTGCCAGCAGCTCGCCGGGACAGGGGGGAGACGAGCAGTACGTC. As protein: CASSSPGQGGDEQYV.

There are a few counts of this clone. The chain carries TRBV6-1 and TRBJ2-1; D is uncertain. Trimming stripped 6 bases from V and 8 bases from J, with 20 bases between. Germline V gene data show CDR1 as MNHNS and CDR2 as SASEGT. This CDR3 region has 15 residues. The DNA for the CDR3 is TGTGCCAGCAGCGACCCTGAGACCGGTGGGCATGAGCAGTTCTTC. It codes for CASSDPETGGHEQFF.

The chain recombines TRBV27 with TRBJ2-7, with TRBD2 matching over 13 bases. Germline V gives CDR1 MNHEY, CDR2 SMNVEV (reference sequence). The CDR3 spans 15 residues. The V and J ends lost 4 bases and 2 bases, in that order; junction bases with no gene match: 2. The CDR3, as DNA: TGTGCCAGCAGTTCTGGGACTAGCGGGACCTACGAGCAGTACTTC. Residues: CASSSGTSGTYEQYF.

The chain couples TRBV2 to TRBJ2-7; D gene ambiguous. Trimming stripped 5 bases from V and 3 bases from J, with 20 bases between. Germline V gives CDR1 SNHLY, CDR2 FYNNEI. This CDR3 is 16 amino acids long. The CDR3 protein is CASSFGRSGPNYEQYF. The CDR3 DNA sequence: TGTGCCAGCAGTTTCGGCAGGTCCGGACCCAACTACGAGCAGTACTTC.

The CDR3 sequence: CASSIDGGGTEAFF. The DNA for the CDR3 is TGTGCCAGTAGTATTGATGGGGGAGGCACTGAAGCTTTCTTT. The gene calls are TRBV19 and TRBJ1-1; a weak D match, TRBD1 (5 bases). The CDR3 sequence is 14 residues long. The germline gives CDR1 LNHDA, CDR2 SQIVND (reference sequence). V dropped 3 bases and J dropped 4 bases, with 12 bases sitting between them. Complete variable domain (other parts from reference TRBV19 and TRBJ1-1): DGGITQSPKYLFRKEGQNVTLSCEQNLNHDAMYWYRQDPGQGLRLIYYSQIVNDFQKGDIAEGYSVSREKKESFPLTVTSAQKNPTAFYLCASSIDGGGTEAFFGQGTRLTVV.

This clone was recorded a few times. The CDR3 region has the DNA TGCAGCGTTGTGGTCCCTCCGTACGAGCAGTACGTC. Residues: CSVVVPPYEQYV. The rearrangement joins TRBV29-1 to TRBJ2-7; no firm D call. The CDR3 loop spans 12 amino acids. Per the germline V gene, CDR1 is SQVTM and CDR2 is ANQGSEA. With 4 bases removed from V and 4 bases from J, the gap between germline ends came to 11 bases.

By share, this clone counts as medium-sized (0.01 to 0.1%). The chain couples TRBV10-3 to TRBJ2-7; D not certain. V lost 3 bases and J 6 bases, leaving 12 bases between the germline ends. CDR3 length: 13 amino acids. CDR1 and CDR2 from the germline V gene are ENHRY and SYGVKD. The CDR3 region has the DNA TGTGCCATCAGTGAAGGGCCAGCAGTCGAGCAGTACGTC. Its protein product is CAISEGPAVEQYV.

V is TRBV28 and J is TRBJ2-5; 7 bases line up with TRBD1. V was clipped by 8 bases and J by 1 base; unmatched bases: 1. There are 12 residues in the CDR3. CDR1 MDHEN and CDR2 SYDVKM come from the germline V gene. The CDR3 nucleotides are TGTGCCAGCCGGACAGGCCAAGAGACCCAGTACTTC. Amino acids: CASRTGQETQYF.

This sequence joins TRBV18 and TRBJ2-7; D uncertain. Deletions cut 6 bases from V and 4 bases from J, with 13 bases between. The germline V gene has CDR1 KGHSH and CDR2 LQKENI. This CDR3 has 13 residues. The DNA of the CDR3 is TGTGCCAGCTCCCAACTACCGGGTTACGAGCAGTACTTC. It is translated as CASSQLPGYEQYF.

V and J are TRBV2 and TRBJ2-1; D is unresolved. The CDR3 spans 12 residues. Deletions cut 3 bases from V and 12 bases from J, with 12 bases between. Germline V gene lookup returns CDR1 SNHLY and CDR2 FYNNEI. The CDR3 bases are TGTGCCAGCAGTGAGGCCTCCTTGGGGCAGTTCTTC. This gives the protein CASSEASLGQFF.

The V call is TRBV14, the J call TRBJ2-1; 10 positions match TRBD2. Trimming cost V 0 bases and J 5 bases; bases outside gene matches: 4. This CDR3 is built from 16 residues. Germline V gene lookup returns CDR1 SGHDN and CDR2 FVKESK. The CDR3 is CASSQDLSGGDNEQFF. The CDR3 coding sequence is TGTGCCAGCAGCCAAGATCTGAGCGGGGGGGACAATGAGCAGTTCTTC.

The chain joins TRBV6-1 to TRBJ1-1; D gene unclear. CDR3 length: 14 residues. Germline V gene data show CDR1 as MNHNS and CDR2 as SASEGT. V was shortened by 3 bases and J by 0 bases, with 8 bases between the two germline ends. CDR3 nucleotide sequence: TGTGCCAGCAGTGACGGATGGATGAACACTGAAGCTTTCTTT. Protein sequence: CASSDGWMNTEAFF.

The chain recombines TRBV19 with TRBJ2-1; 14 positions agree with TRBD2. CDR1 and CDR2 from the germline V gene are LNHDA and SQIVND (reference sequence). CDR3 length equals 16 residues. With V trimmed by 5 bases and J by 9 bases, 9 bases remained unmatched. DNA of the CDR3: TGTGCCAGTAGTGCGGCCGGGACTAGCGGGAGAATTGAGCAGTTCTTC. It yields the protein CASSAAGTSGRIEQFF. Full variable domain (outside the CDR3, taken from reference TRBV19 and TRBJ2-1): DGGITQSPKYLFRKEGQNVTLSCEQNLNHDAMYWYRQDPGQGLRLIYYSQIVNDFQKGDIAEGYSVSREKKESFPLTVTSAQKNPTAFYLCASSAAGTSGRIEQFFGPGTRLTVL.

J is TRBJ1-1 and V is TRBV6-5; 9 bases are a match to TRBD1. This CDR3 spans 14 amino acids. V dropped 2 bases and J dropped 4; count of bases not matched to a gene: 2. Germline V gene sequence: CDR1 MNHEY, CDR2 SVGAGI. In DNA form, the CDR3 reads TGTGCCAGCAGTTACGGGACAGGGACCACTGAAGCTTTCTTT. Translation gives CASSYGTGTTEAFF.

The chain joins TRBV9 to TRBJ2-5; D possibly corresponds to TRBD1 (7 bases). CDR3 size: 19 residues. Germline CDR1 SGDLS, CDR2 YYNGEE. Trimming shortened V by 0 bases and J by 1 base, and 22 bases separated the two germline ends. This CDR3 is CASSVEGQHTTGSQETQYF. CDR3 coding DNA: TGTGCCAGCAGCGTAGAGGGACAGCACACGACCGGGAGCCAAGAGACCCAGTACTTC.

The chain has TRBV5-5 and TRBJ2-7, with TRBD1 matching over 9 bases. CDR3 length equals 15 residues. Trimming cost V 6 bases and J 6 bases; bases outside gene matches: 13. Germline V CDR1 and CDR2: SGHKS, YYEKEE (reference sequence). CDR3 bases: TGTGCCAGCAATGACCTAGGGACAGGGAAACCCGAGCAGTACTTC. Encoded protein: CASNDLGTGKPEQYF.

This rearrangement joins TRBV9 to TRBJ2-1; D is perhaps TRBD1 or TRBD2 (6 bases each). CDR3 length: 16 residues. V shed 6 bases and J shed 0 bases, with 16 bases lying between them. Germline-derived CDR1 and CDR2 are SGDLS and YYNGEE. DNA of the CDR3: TGTGCCAGCACAAAAGGGGGGACAATCTCCTACAATGAGCAGTTCTTC. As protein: CASTKGGTISYNEQFF.